This TCR beta chain was recovered during a study of cytomegalovirus exposure and HLA in healthy donors. Study observations and caveats: Generally TCR sequences proved uncommon, though certain public TCRs appeared in numerous donors. Among immune exposure information, only CMV serostatus was available.

There were likely unrecorded immune exposures, though donors were nominally healthy when sampled. The PCR ran on 60 Vbeta and 13 Jbeta primers. Libraries were prepared by immunoSEQ multiplex PCR; TCRdb keeps only in-frame clonotypes and omits some of them. The table has roughly 190,000 clones, 81% seen once. For this clone: Its antigen remains unknown.

The CDR3 extends over 14 amino acids. Trimming stripped 6 bases from V and 7 bases from J, with 15 bases between. Germline assignment: CDR1 MNHEY and CDR2 SMNVEV (reference sequence). This rearrangement joins TRBV27 to TRBJ1-4; D perhaps matches TRBD1 (5 bases). The sample taken for sequencing was PBMCs. This sequence was found in a man aged 35 to 55 in good health and CMV-seropositive. The CDR3 loop reads CASSGGGRGEKLFF. The CDR3 region has the DNA TGTGCCAGCAGCGGGGGGGGAAGGGGTGAAAAACTGTTTTTT. The full variable domain, completed using reference TRBV27 and TRBJ1-4, is EAQVTQNPRYLITVTGKKLTVTCSQNMNHEYMSWYRQDPGLGLRQIYYSMNVEVTDKGDVPEGYKVSRKEKRNFPLILESPSPNQTSLYFCASSGGGRGEKLFFGSGTQLSVL.